The entry below gives a single T cell receptor beta chain sequence along with its context. Its antigen is undetermined. The data are from a study of cytomegalovirus exposure and HLA in healthy donors. The PCR made use of 60 Vbeta and 13 Jbeta primers. As handled by the study authors: In a later analysis, of around 80 million unique beta chains, some 10 million appeared in at least two donors. Assay used: immunoSEQ multiplex PCR; TCRdb lists only in-frame clones, some missing. V and J calls and clone size are as listed in that table; D and trimming were resolved from the DNA. The sample table sets out more than 95,000 clones. Study-level points and caveats: Using a false discovery rate of 0.05, a later analysis showed that fewer than 20,000 TCR beta sequences were associated with HLA alleles. There were under 200 TCR beta chains listed as cytomegalovirus-associated.

This CDR3 region has 16 residues. V gave up 0 bases and J gave up 7 bases, with 16 bases separating them. Germline V gene data show CDR1 as SGDLS and CDR2 as YYNGEE. This clonotype was obtained from a man aged 30-40 years in good health and CMV-seronegative. Sequenced sample: PBMCs. The chain employs TRBV9 and TRBJ2-2; D possibly corresponds to TRBD2 (5 bases). CDR3 DNA sequence: TGTGCCAGCAGCGTAGGGCTCTTAGTTCGGGACGGGGAGCTGTTTTTT. This translates into CASSVGLLVRDGELFF.